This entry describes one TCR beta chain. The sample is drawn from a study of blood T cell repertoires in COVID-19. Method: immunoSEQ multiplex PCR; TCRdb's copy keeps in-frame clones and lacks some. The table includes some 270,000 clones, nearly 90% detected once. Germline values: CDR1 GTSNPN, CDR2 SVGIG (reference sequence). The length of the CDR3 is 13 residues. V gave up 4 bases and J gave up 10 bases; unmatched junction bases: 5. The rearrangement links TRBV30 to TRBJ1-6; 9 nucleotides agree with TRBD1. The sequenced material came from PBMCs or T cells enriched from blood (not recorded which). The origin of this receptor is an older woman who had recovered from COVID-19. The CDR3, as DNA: TGTGCCTGGAAGGGACAGGGACAATCACCCCTCCACTTT. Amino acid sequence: CAWKGQGQSPLHF.